This T cell receptor beta chain was found in a study of blood T cells in healthy people across ages. A second PCR, run for about 7 to 11 cycles, used a sample-barcoded 5' primer plus a J-beta primer mix. A template-switch adaptor that had 12 random nucleotides put a tag on each cDNA molecule. Using its own MiXCR run on the 5' RACE reads, TCRdb lists one record per CDR3 protein. Of 550,000 to 650,000 distinct CDR3 sequences in the sample, about 30% were seen once. Deletions cut 4 bases from V and 5 bases from J, with 10 bases between. Looked up from germline, CDR1 is SGHVS and CDR2 is FQNEAQ. This CDR3 comprises 13 residues. This clonotype was observed many times.

V is TRBV7-8 and J is TRBJ2-3; D not resolved. Sequenced: blood. The sequence was collected from an elderly woman in good health. CDR3 sequence (DNA): TGTGCCAGCAGCTCCGTCGCTAGAGATACGCAGTATTTT. Its translation: CASSSVARDTQYF.